The 26 T cell receptor beta chains reported below all come from one sample, sequenced in a study of OX40 agonist ivuxolimab in advanced cancers. Library construction relied on the immunoSEQ multiplex PCR assay. TCRdb holds this immuneACCESS table with in-frame rearrangements only. Some clones are missing; in checked studies, unresolved V genes explain under half, and the rest has no known cause. In this sample the table shows roughly 42,000 clones, roughly 86% of which occur a single time. In total, the top ten clones hold about an eighth of the sample. The source material was CD4+ or CD8+ T cells sorted from blood, sampled in a trial of the OX40 agonist ivuxolimab. These receptor sequences come from an adult with an advanced solid tumor such as melanoma, head and neck, liver or kidney cancer.

This clone showed up just once. This chain joins TRBV27 and TRBJ2-7, with unresolved D. V lost 8 bases and J 4 bases, leaving 15 bases between the germline ends. Germline CDR1 MNHEY, CDR2 SMNVEV (reference sequence). The CDR3 spans 13 residues. DNA of the CDR3: TGTGCCAGCGGATTCGGTCGATTGTACGAGCAGTACTTC. Protein sequence: CASGFGRLYEQYF.

The V call is TRBV7-2, the J call TRBJ2-7, with D unresolved. Germline V gene data show CDR1 as SGHTA and CDR2 as FQGNSA. CDR3 size: 12 residues. Trimming cost V 2 bases and J 2 bases, with 4 bases left between them. The CDR3 DNA reads TGTGCCAGCAGCTTATCCCCCTACGAGCAGTACTTC. Translation gives CASSLSPYEQYF.

This sequence joins TRBV27 and TRBJ2-7; TRBD1 is a possible D gene (5 bases). The V end lost 3 bases, the J end lost 3 bases, and 12 bases lay between the germline ends. Germline values: CDR1 MNHEY, CDR2 SMNVEV (reference sequence). The CDR3 covers 14 residues. CDR3 sequence: CASSLQGPFYEQYF. The CDR3 region has the DNA TGTGCCAGCAGTTTGCAGGGTCCATTCTACGAGCAGTACTTC.

This rearrangement joins TRBV5-8 to TRBJ1-3; D is uncertain. The ends were cut back, 6 bases at V and 8 bases at J, with 21 bases in the middle. The CDR3 loop spans 15 amino acids. CDR1 SGHTS and CDR2 YDEGEE come from the germline V gene. The chain's CDR3 is CASTRWADAGDTIYF. In DNA, the CDR3 is TGTGCCAGCACTCGATGGGCAGACGCCGGAGACACCATATATTTT.

This clone was seen a single time. The J gene is TRBJ2-1, the V gene TRBV29-1, with TRBD1 as a possible D gene (8 bases). The CDR3 has 15 amino acids. The germline CDR1 and CDR2 sequences are SQVTM and ANQGSEA. V dropped 0 bases and J dropped 5 bases, with 14 bases sitting between them. Written as DNA, the CDR3 is TGCAGCGTTGAAGAACACAGGGGGACTAACAATGAGCAGTTCTTC. It is translated as CSVEEHRGTNNEQFF.

The V and J genes are TRBV13 and TRBJ2-3; the D is unclear. Germline V gene lookup returns CDR1 PRHDT and CDR2 FYEKMQ (reference sequence). V lost 5 bases and J 4 bases, leaving 13 bases between the germline ends. CDR3 length equals 14 residues. The CDR3 is CASSLGLNSDTQYF. In DNA, the CDR3 is TGTGCCAGCAGCCTGGGGTTAAACTCAGATACGCAGTATTTT.

Concerning this clone: Because it lacks the conserved phenylalanine or tryptophan at the end, this CDR3 is likely a read error. The genes are TRBV6-1 and TRBJ1-6; tentative D call: TRBD1 (6 bases). CDR1 MNHNS and CDR2 SASEGT come from the germline V gene. This CDR3 has 14 residues. Trimming shortened V by 3 bases and J by 7 bases, and 10 bases separated the two germline ends. This CDR3 reads CASSDIQGNSPLHL. The CDR3 DNA reads as TGTGCCAGCAGTGATATCCAGGGGAATTCACCCCTCCACCTT.

This clone is a singleton in its sample. The gene calls are TRBV11-3 and TRBJ2-2; no definite D call. Germline V lookup: CDR1 SGHNT, CDR2 YENEEA. The CDR3 totals 14 residues. The V end lost 3 bases, the J end lost 2 bases, and 7 bases lay between the germline ends. The CDR3 sequence: CASSFSGNTGELFF. Written as DNA, the CDR3 is TGTGCCAGCAGCTTTAGTGGCAACACCGGGGAGCTGTTTTTT.

The V call is TRBV5-6, the J call TRBJ2-1; D remains ambiguous. Trimming left V 1 base short and J 6 bases short, with 11 bases between. The CDR3 has 14 residues. CDR1 SGHDT and CDR2 YYEEEE come from the germline V gene. This CDR3 reads CASSLTNKGNEQFF. In DNA form, the CDR3 reads TGTGCCAGCAGCTTGACCAACAAAGGCAATGAGCAGTTCTTC.

The CDR3 bases are TGCAGCGTTGAATTAAGGGGGGATTCCTACACTGAAGCTTTCTTT. It encodes CSVELRGDSYTEAFF. The chain uses TRBV29-1 and TRBJ1-1; D might be TRBD1 (6 bases). The V and J ends lost 2 bases and 3 bases respectively, with 16 bases between them. The CDR3 has 15 residues. Germline V gene sequence: CDR1 SQVTM, CDR2 ANQGSEA.

J is TRBJ1-3 and V is TRBV7-9, with D tentatively TRBD1 (6 bases). The germline V gene has CDR1 SEHNR and CDR2 FQNEAQ (reference sequence). Trimming pared 5 bases from V and 0 bases from J, leaving 17 bases between. The CDR3 totals 17 residues. DNA for the CDR3: TGTGCCAGCAGCCCCCCGCGGGGGCAACTCTCTGGAAACACCATATATTTT. It yields the protein CASSPPRGQLSGNTIYF.

The chain uses TRBV6-6 and TRBJ2-3; weak D call: TRBD2 (7 bases). This CDR3 is 14 amino acids long. CDR1 is MNHNY, CDR2 SVGAGI, per germline (reference sequence). The germline V and J ends were trimmed by 7 bases and 5 bases, with 16 bases remaining between them. CDR3 sequence: CASNVRGGQDTQYF. In DNA form, the CDR3 reads TGTGCCAGCAACGTTAGGGGGGGCCAAGATACGCAGTATTTT.

In DNA form, the CDR3 reads TGTGCCAGCAGCCCCCCCTCTTGGGAGCTGTTTTTT. This translates into CASSPPSWELFF. The V call is TRBV11-2, the J call TRBJ2-2, with unresolved D. The CDR3 contains 12 residues. Trimming took off 5 bases at V and 9 bases at J, with 10 bases between the two ends. CDR1 SGHAT and CDR2 FQNNGV come from the germline V gene.

This sequence joins TRBV10-3 and TRBJ2-1; D is perhaps TRBD1 (6 bases). Trimming took 6 bases from V and 4 from J, leaving 7 bases between them. Germline lookup yields CDR1 ENHRY and CDR2 SYGVKD. The CDR3 sequence is 12 residues long. CDR3 region: CAIRDRYNEQFF. CDR3 DNA: TGTGCCATCAGGGACAGATACAATGAGCAGTTCTTC.

The rearrangement joins TRBV27 to TRBJ2-3; 8 positions agree with TRBD1. Trimming took 8 bases from V and 1 from J; bases not matched to a gene: 8. The CDR3 spans 15 residues. Germline CDR1 and CDR2: MNHEY and SMNVEV (reference sequence). The CDR3 DNA reads TGTGCCAGCCATCCAACGGACAGGGGCACAGATACGCAGTATTTT. It yields the protein CASHPTDRGTDTQYF.

CDR3 nucleotide sequence: TGTGCCAGTACTCTCGGGGCCAGCTCCTACAATGAGCAGTTCTTC. Translating it yields CASTLGASSYNEQFF. The genes are TRBV9 and TRBJ2-1; D could derive from TRBD1 or TRBD2 (5 bases each). This CDR3 comprises 15 residues. Trimming shortened V by 8 bases and J by 0 bases, and 15 bases separated the two germline ends. Per germline, CDR1 SGDLS and CDR2 YYNGEE.

The V gene is TRBV28, the J gene TRBJ1-5; 9 bases line up with TRBD1. Germline CDR1 is MDHEN and CDR2 is SYDVKM. V gave up 3 bases and J gave up 6 bases; unmatched junction bases: 3. The CDR3 sequence is 14 residues long. The CDR3 coding sequence is TGTGCCAGCAGTTTGCACAGGGGGCTTCAGCCCCAGCATTTT. This sequence encodes CASSLHRGLQPQHF.

This clone was seen a handful of times. The V gene is TRBV5-5, the J gene TRBJ2-6; weak D call: TRBD1 (5 bases). V was cut by 4 bases and J by 0 bases, with 11 bases left in between. Germline V lookup: CDR1 SGHKS, CDR2 YYEKEE (reference sequence). The CDR3 sequence is 16 residues long. Written as DNA, the CDR3 is TGTGCCAGCAGCCCGGACACCTACTCTGGGGCCAACGTCCTGACTTTC. Amino acid sequence: CASSPDTYSGANVLTF.

V and J are TRBV6-5 and TRBJ2-7; TRBD1 or TRBD2 may be the D gene (5 bases each). Germline CDR1 and CDR2: MNHEY and SVGAGI. The ends were cut back, 2 bases at V and 3 bases at J, with 14 bases in the middle. The CDR3 contains 15 residues. The CDR3 region has the DNA TGTGCCAGCAGTTACCCCGGGACCTCTTACTACGAGCAGTACTTC. Translating gives CASSYPGTSYYEQYF.

This rearrangement joins TRBV29-1 to TRBJ2-3; tentatively, D is TRBD1 (5 bases). V was pared by 5 bases and J by 2 bases, with 17 bases between. The CDR3 totals 15 residues. CDR1 is SQVTM and CDR2 is ANQGSEA in the germline V gene. Written as DNA, the CDR3 is TGCAGCGTTATATCGCCCAGGGCCCACACAGATACGCAGTATTTT. It encodes CSVISPRAHTDTQYF.

The chain links TRBV29-1 to TRBJ2-7; D remains ambiguous. The V end was cut by 3 bases, the J end by 0 bases, with 9 bases between. This CDR3 comprises 13 residues. Germline lookup yields CDR1 SQVTM and CDR2 ANQGSEA. This CDR3 reads CSVEDAVSYEQYF. The CDR3 DNA sequence: TGCAGCGTTGAGGATGCAGTCTCCTACGAGCAGTACTTC.

The chain joins TRBV5-4 to TRBJ2-1; maybe TRBD2 (5 bases). Germline CDR1 and CDR2: SGHNT and YYREEE (reference sequence). The CDR3 has 16 residues. Trimming left V 3 bases short and J 3 bases short, with 16 bases between. The CDR3 region is CASSSLGVGVYNEQFF. In DNA form, the CDR3 reads TGTGCCAGCAGCTCACTCGGGGTAGGAGTCTACAATGAGCAGTTCTTC.

This clone was counted between two and nine times. The chain employs TRBV9 and TRBJ2-7; 7 nucleotides agree with TRBD2. Looked up from germline, CDR1 is SGDLS and CDR2 is YYNGEE. Trimming took 7 bases from V and 2 from J; bases not matched to a gene: 6. The CDR3 length is 13 residues. The CDR3, as DNA: TGTGCCAGCGGACGGGGGGATGCCTACGAGCAGTACTTC. Translation gives CASGRGDAYEQYF.

The rearrangement joins TRBV9 to TRBJ2-7; TRBD1 matches 8 bases. Germline V CDR1 and CDR2: SGDLS, YYNGEE. CDR3 length: 16 residues. With V trimmed by 0 bases and J by 3 bases, 8 bases remained unmatched. The CDR3 region is CASSVAGTGQYYEQYF. The CDR3 coding sequence is TGTGCCAGCAGCGTAGCTGGGACAGGACAATACTACGAGCAGTACTTC.

The V and J genes are TRBV6-1 and TRBJ1-1; D perhaps matches TRBD1 (5 bases). The CDR3 extends over 11 amino acids. Germline CDR1 and CDR2: MNHNS and SASEGT. Deletions cut 5 bases from V and 4 bases from J, with 5 bases between. The CDR3, as DNA: TGTGCCAGCAGTCAGGGCACTGAAGCTTTCTTT. Amino acid sequence: CASSQGTEAFF.

This chain joins TRBV5-3 and TRBJ1-2; D unresolved. TRBV5-3 is identified as an open reading frame with a role that is uncertain. Between the trimmed V and J ends, which lost 2 bases and 4 bases, there was a span of 30 bases. The CDR3 consists of 20 residues. Here the CDR3 reads CARSLVHVLSVGFGGYGYTF. As DNA, the CDR3 is TGTGCCAGAAGCTTAGTCCATGTCCTCTCGGTGGGATTCGGCGGCTATGGCTACACCTTC.